This T cell receptor beta chain is drawn from a study of cytomegalovirus exposure and HLA in healthy donors. A note on this clone: The target antigen is unknown.

The V gene lost 0 bases and the J gene lost 5 bases, with 7 bases spanning the gap. The CDR3 sequence is 13 residues long. CDR1 and CDR2 from the germline V gene are SGHNT and YENEEA. Primers included in the PCR were 60 Vbeta and 13 Jbeta primers. Assay: immunoSEQ multiplex PCR; the TCRdb copy retains only in-frame clones and omits some. The sample includes tens of thousands of clones, around 80% seen only once; the top ten take over 1.5%. Study-level results: In a later analysis, at a false discovery rate of 0.05, 16,951 TCR beta sequences matched HLA alleles. A later analysis reportedly found that, within productive TCRs, an Asian-associated ancestry cluster had fewer N-insertions than the mean observed across the roughly 700 donors. Altogether, 170 or so TCR beta chains were recorded as cytomegalovirus-associated.

The clonotype was recovered from a man between 18 and 29 years old in good health and CMV-seronegative. This chain links TRBV11-3 with TRBJ2-5; D unclear. Sequencing used PBMCs. The CDR3 DNA follows: TGTGCCAGCAGCTTAGATCAGTGGGAGACCCAGTACTTC. This gives the protein CASSLDQWETQYF.